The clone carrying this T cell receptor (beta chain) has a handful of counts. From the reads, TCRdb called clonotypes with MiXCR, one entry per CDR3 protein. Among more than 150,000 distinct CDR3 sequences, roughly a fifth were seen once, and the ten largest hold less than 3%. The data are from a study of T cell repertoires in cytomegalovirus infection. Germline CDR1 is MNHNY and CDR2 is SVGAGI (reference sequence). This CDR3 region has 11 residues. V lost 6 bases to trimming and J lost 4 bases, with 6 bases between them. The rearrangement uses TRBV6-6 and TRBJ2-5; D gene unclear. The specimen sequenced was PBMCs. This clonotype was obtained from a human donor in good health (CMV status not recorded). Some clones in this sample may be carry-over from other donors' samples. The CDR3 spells CASRWGETQYF. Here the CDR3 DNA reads TGTGCCAGCAGATGGGGAGAGACCCAGTACTTC.